The source of this TCR beta chain is a study of shared clonotypes between healthy human individuals. Original processing methods: Filtering differed, since immunoSEQ gave only junction sequences and no quality scores. The method was immunoSEQ multiplex PCR; TCRdb's version includes in-frame clones alone and lacks a portion of them. V and J calls and clone size are those listed in that table; D and trimming were worked out from the DNA. The top ten clones hold around 0.3% of a sample with roughly 410,000 clones, 90% to 97% of them seen once. The CDR3 spans 20 residues. V dropped 4 bases and J dropped 4; count of bases not matched to a gene: 13. The germline V gene has CDR1 SGHRS and CDR2 YFSETQ. CD8 memory was a combination that joined CD45RO+ cells with CCR7-negative CD45RA+ TemRA cells.

Specimen: memory CD8+ T cells sorted from blood. This sample's subset: CD45RO+ cells pooled with CCR7-negative TemRA cells. The chain links TRBV5-1 to TRBJ2-2; the match to TRBD2 covers 16 bases. This sequence was found in a man younger than 40 in good health. The CDR3 protein is CASSRGGTSGRGLVTGELFF. For the CDR3, the DNA is TGCGCCAGCAGCCGCGGCGGGACTAGCGGGAGGGGATTGGTCACCGGGGAGCTGTTTTTT.